This TCR beta chain was found in a study of memory CD4+ T cells and cytomegalovirus serostatus. General observations from the study: Suggested: most of the CMV-linked TCR signature lies in CD4+ memory cells. Median bootstrapped AUC for CMV status was approximately 0.95 originally, 0.75 to 0.91 US-trained.

The sort gate was single viable CD3+CD4+CD8-CD45RO+ cells for memory CD4+ T cells. CDR3 length: 14 amino acids. Germline loops: CDR1 MNHEY, CDR2 SMNVEV (reference sequence). Deletions cut 2 bases from V and 5 bases from J, with 9 bases between. In the original processing: Out-of-frame sequences were removed, leaving some 2 million distinct TCRbeta sequences. The repertoire was sequenced with immunoSEQ multiplex PCR; TCRdb's copy has only in-frame clones and lacks some. V, J and clone size reflect that table, while D and trimming were determined from the DNA. The data show approximately 56,000 clones, around 80% seen once. Notes on this clone: Its target is not known.

This sequence originates from an adult in good health and CMV-seronegative. This chain joins TRBV27 and TRBJ1-4; D is undetermined. Sequencing was done on a sample of memory CD4+ T cells from blood. The CDR3 loop reads CASSLGPQNEKLFF. The CDR3 coding sequence is TGTGCCAGCAGTTTAGGGCCTCAAAATGAAAAACTGTTTTTT.